Below, one T cell receptor (beta chain) is given with its context. No cognate antigen has been identified for it. No much larger clonotype is one base removed from it; base qualities were not supplied. The data belong to a study of CD8 T cells in Susac syndrome (dated by TCRdb to the late 2010s). The study in broad terms: Repertoire sequencing was used to test whether CD8+ T cell activation and differentiation in Susac syndrome was antigen driven. The paper as a whole reports these results and caveats: The number of individuals in the TCR sequencing and HLA analysis was recognized as being relatively small.

Inclusive of the bounding cysteine and phenylalanine, the CDR3 is 17 residues long. The kept DNA is CDR3 alone, 51 bases in frame from the first base. In the germline V gene, CDR1 corresponds to MNHEY and CDR2 to SVGAGI. Germline trimming amounts to 1 base on V and 14 bases on J, with 18 as the count of junction bases outside the gene matches. Peripheral blood CD8+ and CD4+ T cells from healthy donors, Susac syndrome patients and multiple sclerosis patients were profiled using high-throughput TCR beta sequencing. Multiple sclerosis controls were treatment-naive patients with stable or active relapsing-remitting disease fulfilling revised McDonald criteria. Bulk CD8+ and CD4+ T cells were purified by magnetic negative isolation, whereas CD8+ TEMRA cells were enriched by FACS. Blood was drawn into EDTA tubes, processed within 24 hours, and PBMCs were isolated by density gradient centrifugation. PBMCs destined for TCR sequencing were cryopreserved in liquid nitrogen and later thawed in a 37 °C water bath. The sorted or isolated CD4+, CD8+ and CD8+ TEMRA cells had a purity of 90% or higher.

RNA was extracted using the RNeasy kit, and about 0.5 to 1 ug of the RNA was reverse transcribed with random hexamers. TCR beta CDR3 regions were amplified with the immunoSEQ multiplex PCR assay covering 54 Vbeta and 13 Jbeta segments. PCR amplification bias was corrected using a synthetic template baseline for primer optimization and computational correction. The published analysis was carried out like this. Only productive sequences were kept, with reads annotated to V, D and J genes according to IMGT and analyzed in immunoSEQ Analyzer. To calculate clonality, Shannon entropy was normalized by log2 of the number of productive unique sequences and then subtracted from one. Public and private clones were assessed among the 100 most prevalent clones of each patient and control. A clone was defined as Susac-specific if it was absent from the healthy and MS cohorts, from 950 to 1,300 published viral clones and from other ImmuneACCESS disease sequences. TCRdb trimmed the raw reads at Q25, called clones with MiXCR and kept productive beta chains. Identical CDR3 protein sequences are pooled into one entry, listed with their most common genes and DNA. The V and J calls were determined by TCRdb, not by the authors. Within this sample are over 300,000 distinct CDR3 sequences, with 90% to 95% of them counted one time only. The ten largest make up roughly 0.07% of the sample.

This chain joins TRBV6-5 to TRBJ2-5, with 11 bases matching TRBD2. Sequencing was performed on CD4+ T cells from PBMCs. The TCR comes from a human donor with multiple sclerosis. The CDR3 reads CASSYYSGSGGDRGDYF. The DNA reads TGTGCCAGCAGTTACTATTCCGGTAGCGGGGGGGATCGGGGAGATTACTTC.